These 11 T cell receptor beta chains originate from one sample sequenced in a study of CD4 T cells in relation to SARS-CoV-2 and coronaviruses. Their cognate antigens are unknown. Before the COVID-19 pandemic, during about 2010-2018, CD4+ T cells were taken from unexposed donors. Isolation of CD4+ T cells took place after about 10 days in culture. Profiling relied on immunoSEQ multiplex PCR, and the TCRdb table lists in-frame clones only, not all of them. The repertoire holds tens of thousands of clones, 70% to 80% seen once, with approximately 13% in the top ten. The sequenced sample was CD4+ T cells from PBMCs, cultured in vitro. Source of these receptors: a human donor in good health.

The CDR3: CASSVGARASPLHF. CDR3 nucleotide sequence: TGTGCCAGCAGCGTAGGCGCCCGGGCTTCACCCCTCCACTTT. This chain uses TRBV9 with TRBJ1-6, with unresolved D. This CDR3 is 14 amino acids long. Germline CDR1 is SGDLS and CDR2 is YYNGEE. With 0 bases removed from V and 9 bases from J, the gap between germline ends came to 10 bases.

The V gene is TRBV24-1, the J gene TRBJ2-7, with TRBD2 matching 7 bases. The CDR3 runs 14 residues. After removal of 5 bases from V and 0 bases from J, the junction contained 3 bases not matched to a gene. Germline assignment: CDR1 KGHDR and CDR2 SFDVKD. Here the CDR3 reads CATSAGTTSYEQYF. CDR3 coding DNA: TGTGCCACCAGTGCCGGGACTACCTCCTACGAGCAGTACTTC.

This sequence joins TRBV3-1 (or the pseudogene TRBV3-2) and TRBJ2-7; D might be TRBD1 (6 bases). Trimming took 5 bases from V and 6 from J, leaving 17 bases between them. The CDR3 sequence is 14 residues long. In germline, CDR1 is LGHDT, CDR2 YNNKEL (reference sequence). The CDR3: CASSSNRVASEQYF. The CDR3 DNA follows: TGTGCCAGCAGCAGCAACAGGGTGGCCTCCGAGCAGTACTTC.

The chain couples TRBV6-2 or TRBV6-3 to TRBJ2-2; no clear D. Germline CDR1 MNHEY, CDR2 SVGEGT. Trimming stripped 5 bases from V and 4 bases from J, with 5 bases between. This CDR3 is 12 amino acids long. CDR3 amino acids: CASSRFTGELFF. CDR3 DNA sequence: TGTGCCAGCAGTCGATTCACCGGGGAGCTGTTTTTT.

This clone was seen just once. The rearrangement links TRBV7-3 to TRBJ2-5; D is ambiguous. V was trimmed by 0 bases and J by 2 bases, leaving 10 bases between them. The germline V gene has CDR1 SGHTA and CDR2 FQGTGA. CDR3 length: 15 amino acids. DNA of the CDR3: TGTGCCAGCAGCTTAACTGATGCCCCACAAGAGACCCAGTACTTC. Protein: CASSLTDAPQETQYF.

The chain couples TRBV3-1 (or the pseudogene TRBV3-2) to TRBJ1-2; the D is unclear. Germline V gives CDR1 LGHDT, CDR2 YNNKEL (reference sequence). This CDR3 contains 13 residues. The V end lost 1 base, the J end lost 8 bases, and 11 bases lay between the germline ends. The CDR3, as DNA: TGTGCCAGCAGCCAAGGCCCCAGTAGGGGCTACACCTTC. Protein: CASSQGPSRGYTF.

J is TRBJ2-3 and V is TRBV4-2; 14 bases match TRBD2. This CDR3 has 16 amino acids. The germline gives CDR1 LGHNA, CDR2 YNFKEQ. The V and J ends lost 4 bases and 6 bases, in that order; junction bases with no gene match: 6. The CDR3 here is CASSPGLAGGRDTQYF. The DNA for the CDR3 is TGTGCCAGCAGCCCTGGACTAGCGGGAGGCCGGGATACGCAGTATTTT.

The chain has TRBV7-3 and TRBJ1-1; D is ambiguous. CDR3 size: 13 residues. The germline gives CDR1 SGHTA, CDR2 FQGTGA. The V gene lost 5 bases and the J gene lost 3 bases, with 10 bases spanning the gap. CDR3 sequence: CASSAGSDTEAFF. The CDR3 DNA reads TGTGCCAGCAGCGCAGGTTCGGACACTGAAGCTTTCTTT.

This clone was detected once. This rearrangement joins TRBV9 to TRBJ1-1, with D possibly TRBD1 on 6 matching bases. Germline V lookup: CDR1 SGDLS, CDR2 YYNGEE. The V end was cut by 3 bases, the J end by 0 bases, with 12 bases between. The CDR3 contains 15 residues. The CDR3 nucleotides read TGTGCCAGCAGCGATAGGACAGACCTGAACACTGAAGCTTTCTTT. Protein: CASSDRTDLNTEAFF.

By frequency in the sample, this clone is medium-sized. This chain links TRBV2 with TRBJ1-5, with a weak D call TRBD1 (5 bases). The V and J ends lost 6 bases and 4 bases respectively, with 16 bases between them. Germline V lookup: CDR1 SNHLY, CDR2 FYNNEI. The CDR3 contains 15 residues. For the CDR3, the DNA is TGTGCCAGCAGCGACCCGGGACGGCCAAATCAGCCCCAGCATTTT. This codes for CASSDPGRPNQPQHF.

The chain couples TRBV18 to TRBJ2-1, with 14 bases that match TRBD2. Looked up from germline, CDR1 is KGHSH and CDR2 is LQKENI. This CDR3 region has 17 residues. V shed 3 bases and J 7 bases; nucleotides not matched to a gene: 8. Here the CDR3 DNA reads TGTGCCAGCTCACCTCCTGGGACTAGCGGGAGTAGGAATGAGCAGTTCTTC. Translating it yields CASSPPGTSGSRNEQFF.